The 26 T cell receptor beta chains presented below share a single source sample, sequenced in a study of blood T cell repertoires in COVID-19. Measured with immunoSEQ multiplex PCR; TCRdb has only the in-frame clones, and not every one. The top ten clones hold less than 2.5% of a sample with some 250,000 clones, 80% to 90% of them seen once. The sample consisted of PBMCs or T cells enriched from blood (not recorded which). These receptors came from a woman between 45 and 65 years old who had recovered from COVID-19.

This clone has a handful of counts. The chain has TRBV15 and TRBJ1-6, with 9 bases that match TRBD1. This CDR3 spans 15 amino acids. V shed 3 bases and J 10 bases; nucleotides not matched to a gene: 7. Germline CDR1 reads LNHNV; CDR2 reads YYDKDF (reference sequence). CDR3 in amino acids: CATSRAGDRASPLHF. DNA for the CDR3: TGTGCCACCAGCAGGGCGGGGGACAGGGCCTCACCCCTCCACTTT.

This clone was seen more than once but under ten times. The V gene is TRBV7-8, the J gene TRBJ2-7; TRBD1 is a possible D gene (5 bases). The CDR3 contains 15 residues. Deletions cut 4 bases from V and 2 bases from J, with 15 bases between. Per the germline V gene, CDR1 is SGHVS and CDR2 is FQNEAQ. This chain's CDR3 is CASSSEPGSTYEQYF. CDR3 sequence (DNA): TGTGCCAGCAGCTCCGAACCAGGGTCTACCTACGAGCAGTACTTC.

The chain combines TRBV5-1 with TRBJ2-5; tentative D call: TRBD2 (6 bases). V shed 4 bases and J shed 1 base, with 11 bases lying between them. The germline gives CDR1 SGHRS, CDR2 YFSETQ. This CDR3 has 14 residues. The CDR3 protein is CASSHGTFQETQYF. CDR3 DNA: TGCGCCAGCAGCCACGGGACTTTCCAAGAGACCCAGTACTTC.

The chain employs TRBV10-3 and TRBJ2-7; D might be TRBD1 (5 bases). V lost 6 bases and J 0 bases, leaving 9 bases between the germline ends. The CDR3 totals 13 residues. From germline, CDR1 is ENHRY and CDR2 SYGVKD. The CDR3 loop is CAISEGVSYEQYF. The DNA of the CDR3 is TGTGCCATCAGCGAAGGGGTCTCCTACGAGCAGTACTTC.

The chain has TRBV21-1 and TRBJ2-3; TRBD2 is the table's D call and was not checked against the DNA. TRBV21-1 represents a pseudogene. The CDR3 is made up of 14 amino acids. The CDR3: CASPLAGGTDTQYF. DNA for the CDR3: TGTGCCAGCCCACTAGCGGGGGGCACAGATACGCAGTATTTT.

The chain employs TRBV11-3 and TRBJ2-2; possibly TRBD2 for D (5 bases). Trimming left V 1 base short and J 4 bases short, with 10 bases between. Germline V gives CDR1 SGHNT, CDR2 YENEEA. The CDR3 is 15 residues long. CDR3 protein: CASSLGGSGTGELFF. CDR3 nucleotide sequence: TGTGCCAGCAGCTTAGGAGGGAGTGGCACCGGGGAGCTGTTTTTT.

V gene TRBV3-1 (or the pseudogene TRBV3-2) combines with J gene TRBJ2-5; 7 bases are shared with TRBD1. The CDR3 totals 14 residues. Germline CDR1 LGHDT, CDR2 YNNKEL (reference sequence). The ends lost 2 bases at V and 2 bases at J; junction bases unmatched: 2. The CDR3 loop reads CASSQNRGQETQYF. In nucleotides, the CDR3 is TGTGCCAGCAGCCAAAACAGGGGACAAGAGACCCAGTACTTC.

This chain's CDR3 is CASSTAYEQYF. In DNA, the CDR3 is TGTGCCAGCTCTACTGCCTACGAGCAGTACTTC. The chain joins TRBV25-1 to TRBJ2-7; D is uncertain. The CDR3 runs 11 residues. V gave up 8 bases and J gave up 2 bases, with 7 bases separating them. From germline, CDR1 is MGHDK and CDR2 SYGVNS.

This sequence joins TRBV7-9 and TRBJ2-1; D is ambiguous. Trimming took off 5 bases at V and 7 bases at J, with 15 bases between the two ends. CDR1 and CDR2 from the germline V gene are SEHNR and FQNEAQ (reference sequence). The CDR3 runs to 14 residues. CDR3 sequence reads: CASSPRTSWNEQFF. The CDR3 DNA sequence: TGTGCCAGCAGCCCCCGTACTTCATGGAATGAGCAGTTCTTC.

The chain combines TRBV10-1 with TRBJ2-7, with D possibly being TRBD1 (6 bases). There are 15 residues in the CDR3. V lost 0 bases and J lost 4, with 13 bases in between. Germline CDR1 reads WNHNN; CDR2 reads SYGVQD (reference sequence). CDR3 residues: CASSESTSQGYEQYF. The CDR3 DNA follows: TGCGCCAGCAGTGAGTCCACGAGTCAGGGGTACGAGCAGTACTTC.

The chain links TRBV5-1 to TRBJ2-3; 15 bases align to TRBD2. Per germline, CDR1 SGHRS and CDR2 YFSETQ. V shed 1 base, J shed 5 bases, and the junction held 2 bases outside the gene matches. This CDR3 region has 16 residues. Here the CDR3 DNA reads TGCGCCAGCAGCTTGATGGGACTAGCGGGAGGAGATACGCAGTATTTT. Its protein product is CASSLMGLAGGDTQYF.

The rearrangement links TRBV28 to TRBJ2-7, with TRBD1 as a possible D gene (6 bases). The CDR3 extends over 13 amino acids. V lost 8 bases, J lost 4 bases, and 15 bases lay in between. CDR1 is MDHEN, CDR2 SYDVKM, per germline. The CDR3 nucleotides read TGTGCCAGCCTCAGCAGGGGCCGGTACGAGCAGTACTTC. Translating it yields CASLSRGRYEQYF.

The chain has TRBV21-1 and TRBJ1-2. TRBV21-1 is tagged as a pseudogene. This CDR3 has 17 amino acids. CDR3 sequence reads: CASSKATKETTNYGYTF. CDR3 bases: TGTGCCAGCAGCAAAGCGACGAAGGAAACTACTAACTATGGCTACACCTTC.

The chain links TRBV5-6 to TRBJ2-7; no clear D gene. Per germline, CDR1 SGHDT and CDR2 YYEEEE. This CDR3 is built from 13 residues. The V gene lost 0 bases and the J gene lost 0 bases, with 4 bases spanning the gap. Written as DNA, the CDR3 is TGTGCCAGCAGCTTGGGGAGCTCCTACGAGCAGTACTTC. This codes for CASSLGSSYEQYF.

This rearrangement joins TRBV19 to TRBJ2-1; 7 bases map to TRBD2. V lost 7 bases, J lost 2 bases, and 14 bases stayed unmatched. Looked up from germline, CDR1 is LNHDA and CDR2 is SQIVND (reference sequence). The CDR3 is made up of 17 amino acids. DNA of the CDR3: TGTGCCAGTAATCGGCTAGCGGTGACCCGGGCCTACAATGAGCAGTTCTTC. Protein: CASNRLAVTRAYNEQFF.

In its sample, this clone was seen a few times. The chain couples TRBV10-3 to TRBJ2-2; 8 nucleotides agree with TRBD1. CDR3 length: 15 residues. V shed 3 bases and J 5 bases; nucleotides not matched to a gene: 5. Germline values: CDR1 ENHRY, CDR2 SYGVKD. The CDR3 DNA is TGTGCCATCAGTGACAGGGGGCGATGGACCGGGGAGCTGTTTTTT. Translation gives CAISDRGRWTGELFF.

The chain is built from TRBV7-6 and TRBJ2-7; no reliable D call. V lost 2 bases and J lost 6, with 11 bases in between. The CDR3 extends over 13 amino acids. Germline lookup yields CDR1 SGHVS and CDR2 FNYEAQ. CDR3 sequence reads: CASSLNWAGEQYF. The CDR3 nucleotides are TGTGCCAGCAGCTTAAATTGGGCAGGCGAGCAGTACTTC.

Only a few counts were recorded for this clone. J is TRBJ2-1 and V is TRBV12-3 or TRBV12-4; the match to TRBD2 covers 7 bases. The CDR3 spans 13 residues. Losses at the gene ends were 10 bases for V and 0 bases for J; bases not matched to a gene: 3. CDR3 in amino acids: CATKRGSYNEQFF. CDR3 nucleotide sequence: TGTGCCACCAAGCGGGGCTCCTACAATGAGCAGTTCTTC.

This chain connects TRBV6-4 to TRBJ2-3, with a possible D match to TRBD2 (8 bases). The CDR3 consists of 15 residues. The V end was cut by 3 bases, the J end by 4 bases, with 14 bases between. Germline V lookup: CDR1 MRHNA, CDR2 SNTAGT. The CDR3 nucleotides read TGTGCCAGCAGTGAATCGGGAGGGGGCGCAGATACGCAGTATTTT. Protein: CASSESGGGADTQYF.

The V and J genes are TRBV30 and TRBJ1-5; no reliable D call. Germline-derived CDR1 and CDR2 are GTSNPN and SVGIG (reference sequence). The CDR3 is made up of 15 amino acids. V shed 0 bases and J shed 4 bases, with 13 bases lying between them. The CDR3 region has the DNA TGTGCCTGGAGTGTCCGTTACATCTTAAATCAGCCCCAGCATTTT. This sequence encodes CAWSVRYILNQPQHF.

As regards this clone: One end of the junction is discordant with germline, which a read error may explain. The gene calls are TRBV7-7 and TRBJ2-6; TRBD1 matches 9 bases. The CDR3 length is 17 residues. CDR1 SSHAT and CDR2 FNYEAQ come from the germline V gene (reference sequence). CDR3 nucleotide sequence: TGTGCTAGCAGCTTAGGTTCCCCGGGACAGGGTGCCAACGTCCTGACTTTC. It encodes CASSLGSPGQGANVLTF.

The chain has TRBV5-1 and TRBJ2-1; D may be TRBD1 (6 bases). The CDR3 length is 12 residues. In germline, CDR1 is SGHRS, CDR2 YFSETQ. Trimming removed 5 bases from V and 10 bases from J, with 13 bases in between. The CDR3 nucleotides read TGCGCCAGCAGTTGGGGGCCGGACGAGCAGTTCTTC. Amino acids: CASSWGPDEQFF.

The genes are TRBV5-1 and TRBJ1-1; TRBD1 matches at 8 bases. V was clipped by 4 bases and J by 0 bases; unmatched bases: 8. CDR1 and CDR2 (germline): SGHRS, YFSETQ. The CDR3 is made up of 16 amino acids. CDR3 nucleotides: TGCGCCAGCAGCGACCGGGACAGGAATATGAACACTGAAGCTTTCTTT. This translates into CASSDRDRNMNTEAFF.

CDR3 loop: CASSQGLDTQYF. CDR3 coding DNA: TGTGCCAGCAGCCAGGGCCTAGATACGCAGTATTTT. V gene TRBV9 combines with J gene TRBJ2-3; D perhaps matches TRBD1 (5 bases). The ends were cut back, 4 bases at V and 5 bases at J, with 8 bases in the middle. Germline loops: CDR1 SGDLS, CDR2 YYNGEE. The CDR3 covers 12 residues.

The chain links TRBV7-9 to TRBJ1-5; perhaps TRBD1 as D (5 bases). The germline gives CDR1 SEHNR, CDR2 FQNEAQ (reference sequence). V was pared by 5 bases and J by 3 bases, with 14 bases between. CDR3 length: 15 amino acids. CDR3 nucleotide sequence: TGTGCCAGCAGCGCGTGGGGGACTAACAATCAGCCCCAGCATTTT. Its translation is CASSAWGTNNQPQHF.

CDR3 amino acids: CASSSLLAGDTYEQYF. The CDR3 nucleotides are TGTGCCAGCAGCTCCTTACTAGCGGGAGACACCTACGAGCAGTACTTC. The genes are TRBV7-9 and TRBJ2-7, with 11 bases that match TRBD2. The CDR3 length is 16 residues. Trimming took 4 bases from V and 2 from J; bases not matched to a gene: 7. Germline assignment: CDR1 SEHNR and CDR2 FQNEAQ (reference sequence). Full variable domain (missing parts from reference TRBV7-9 and TRBJ2-7): DTGVSQNPRHKITKRGQNVTFRCDPISEHNRLYWYRQTLGQGPEFLTYFQNEAQLEKSRLLSDRFSAERPKGSFSTLEIQRTEQGDSAMYLCASSSLLAGDTYEQYFGPGTRLTVT.